Included here is one TCR beta chain sequence, with context. V was shortened by 1 base and J by 3 bases, with 4 bases between the two germline ends. This CDR3 contains 13 residues. CDR1 and CDR2 from the germline V gene are MNHEY and SMNVEV (reference sequence). The data were taken from a study of blood T cells in healthy people across ages. A J-beta primer mix and a sample-barcoded 5' primer were used in a second PCR of roughly 6 to 12 cycles. Sequencing yielded, for each sample, at least 3 million paired-end reads carrying CDR3. One entry per CDR3 protein, called by TCRdb with MiXCR from the 5' RACE reads. In the table there are about 780,000 distinct CDR3 sequences, about 45% of which are singletons.

Sequencing input: blood. J is TRBJ1-5 and V is TRBV27; D is uncertain. The clonotype comes from a man at least 80 years old in good health. The DNA for the CDR3 is TGTGCCAGCAGTTTATACGTCAATCAGCCCCAGCATTTT. Amino acid sequence: CASSLYVNQPQHF.